Listed below are T cell receptor beta chains from one sample, sequenced in a study of T cell responses to AZD1222 COVID-19 vaccine. Clones were read by immunoSEQ multiplex PCR, and TCRdb kept only the in-frame ones, dropping some. The sample has 80,000 or so clones, around 90% seen once. The sample consisted of peripheral blood, taken on day 0 of MenACWY control vaccination. Every receptor here comes from an adult in good health. Each CDR3 is given with its conserved first and last residue. The D gene is left open where the match is weak. Only some rows state a clone size, as once, few, many or a class for expanded clones.

d_call	clone_size	v_call	j_call	cdr3_aa	cdr3_nt
TRBD1	-	TRBV2	TRBJ1-5	CASTRGLSNQPQHF	TGTGCCAGCACCAGGGGGCTAAGCAATCAGCCCCAGCATTTT
-	-	TRBV3-1/TRBV3-2	TRBJ1-5	CASSQQGDQPQHF	TGTGCCAGCAGCCAACAGGGAGATCAGCCCCAGCATTTT
-	-	TRBV25-1	TRBJ2-7	CASSAGTSRGEQYF	TGTGCCAGCAGTGCGGGGACCTCGAGAGGCGAGCAGTACTTC
TRBD2	-	TRBV5-4	TRBJ2-1	CASSLLGLAGGLPNEQFF	TGTGCCAGCAGCCTATTGGGACTAGCGGGGGGGCTACCCAATGAGCAGTTCTTC
-	few	TRBV7-9	TRBJ1-1	CASSLEGLNAFF	TGTGCCAGCAGCTTAGAAGGGTTAAATGCTTTCTTT
TRBD1	few	TRBV29-1	TRBJ1-1	CSAIQGTEAFF	TGCAGCGCTATACAGGGGACTGAAGCTTTCTTT
TRBD1	-	TRBV29-1	TRBJ2-7	CSVSGTGDYEQYF	TGCAGCGTTTCCGGGACAGGGGACTACGAGCAGTACTTC
-	-	TRBV3-1/TRBV3-2	TRBJ2-7	CASSRKPDYEQYF	TGTGCCAGCAGCCGCAAACCGGACTACGAGCAGTACTTC
TRBD1	-	TRBV5-1	TRBJ2-5	CASSLEGRGYQETQYF	TGCGCCAGCAGCTTGGAAGGCAGGGGGTACCAAGAGACCCAGTACTTC
TRBD2	once	TRBV29-1	TRBJ2-7	CSVEWASGGREQYF	TGCAGCGTTGAATGGGCTAGCGGGGGTCGGGAGCAGTACTTC
-	-	TRBV30	TRBJ1-1	CAWRKQGNTEAFF	TGTGCCTGGAGAAAACAGGGGAACACTGAAGCTTTCTTT
-	-	TRBV4-3	TRBJ1-1	CASSQDNQGTEAFF	TGCGCCAGCAGCCAAGATAATCAGGGTACTGAAGCTTTCTTT
TRBD1	few	TRBV11-2	TRBJ2-7	CASRTETGSHYEQYF	TGTGCCAGCAGAACGGAGACAGGGAGCCATTACGAGCAGTACTTC
-	-	TRBV7-9	TRBJ2-7	CASSPDRGNDAYEQYF	TGTGCCAGCAGCCCCGATCGCGGGAATGACGCCTACGAGCAGTACTTC
TRBD2	-	TRBV6-6	TRBJ2-5	CASRSSGGAIESQYF	TGTGCCAGCAGGTCTAGCGGGGGGGCCATCGAGTCCCAGTACTTC
-	-	TRBV7-9	TRBJ2-3	CASSLVGGAYATDTQYF	TGTGCCAGCAGCTTAGTGGGGGGGGCCTATGCCACAGATACGCAGTATTTT